This T cell receptor beta chain was recorded in a study of cytomegalovirus exposure and HLA in healthy donors. Use of 60 Vbeta and 13 Jbeta primers characterized the PCR. Using immunoSEQ multiplex PCR, the repertoire was profiled, and TCRdb retains in-frame clones only, with some absent. Altogether 250,000 or so clones are present, approximately 80% being singletons, with the ten largest covering around 8.6%. The length of the CDR3 is 13 residues. Germline V CDR1 and CDR2: MDHEN, SYDVKM. Trimming left V 2 bases short and J 6 bases short, with 10 bases between. The source of this sequence is a woman aged 60-70 years in good health and CMV-seropositive. Sequenced: PBMCs. This chain joins TRBV28 and TRBJ1-2; D call uncertain. CDR3 in amino acids: CASSLVVGHGYTF. The CDR3 bases are TGTGCCAGCAGTTTAGTCGTTGGCCATGGCTACACCTTC.